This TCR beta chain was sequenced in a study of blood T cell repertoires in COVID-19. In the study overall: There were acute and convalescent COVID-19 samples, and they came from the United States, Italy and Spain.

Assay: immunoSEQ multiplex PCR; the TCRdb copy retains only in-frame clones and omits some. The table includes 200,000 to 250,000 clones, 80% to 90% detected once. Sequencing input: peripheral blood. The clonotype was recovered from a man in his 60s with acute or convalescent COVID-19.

The CDR3 here is CAWSTRGSRDSPLHF. The CDR3 DNA reads TGTGCCTGGAGCACAAGGGGGTCGCGGGATTCACCCCTCCACTTT. This chain links TRBV30 with TRBJ1-6, with TRBD1 as a possible D gene (6 bases). The CDR3 is 15 residues long. V dropped 3 bases and J dropped 8 bases, with 17 bases sitting between them. CDR1 GTSNPN and CDR2 SVGIG come from the germline V gene (reference sequence).